Listed below are T cell receptor beta chains from one sample, sequenced in a study of the immune and genomic landscape of osteosarcoma. Produced via immunoSEQ multiplex PCR; TCRdb's table is partial and in-frame only. The sample includes some 2,500 clones, over 65% of them seen just once. Sequencing was performed on osteosarcoma tumor tissue from the lung. These TCRs come from a human donor with osteosarcoma. Each CDR3 is given with its conserved first and last residue. The order of the fields is J gene, V gene, D gene, clone size, CDR3 protein, CDR3 DNA. A D gene is named only where the DNA matches it firmly. Not all rows give a size; the values are once, few, many and, for expanded clones, a class.

j_call: TRBJ1-5; v_call: TRBV5-1; d_call: TRBD1; clone_size: few; cdr3_aa: CASSWTGDSNQPQHF; cdr3_nt: TGCGCCAGCAGCTGGACAGGGGATAGCAATCAGCCCCAGCATTTT
j_call: TRBJ2-3; v_call: TRBV5-1; d_call: TRBD2; clone_size: .; cdr3_aa: CASSPRLAGGADTQYF; cdr3_nt: TGCGCCAGCAGCCCCCGACTAGCGGGGGGGGCAGATACGCAGTATTTT
j_call: TRBJ2-5; v_call: TRBV5-4; d_call: TRBD2; clone_size: .; cdr3_aa: CASSPATSGDQETQYF; cdr3_nt: TGCGCCAGCAGCCCCGCGACTAGCGGGGACCAAGAGACCCAGTACTTC
j_call: TRBJ2-7; v_call: TRBV7-9; d_call: .; clone_size: .; cdr3_aa: CASSSAGQLLDRYEQYF; cdr3_nt: TGTGCCAGCAGCTCCGCTGGACAATTACTCGACCGCTACGAGCAGTACTTC
j_call: TRBJ2-3; v_call: TRBV2; d_call: .; clone_size: .; cdr3_aa: CASSDLKGAGNTQYF; cdr3_nt: TGTGCCAGCAGTGATCTCAAGGGCGCGGGGAATACGCAGTATTTT
j_call: TRBJ1-5; v_call: TRBV6-5; d_call: .; clone_size: .; cdr3_aa: CASSKGQYQPQHF; cdr3_nt: TGTGCCAGCAGCAAAGGACAGTATCAGCCCCAGCATTTT
j_call: TRBJ2-1; v_call: TRBV20-1; d_call: .; clone_size: .; cdr3_aa: CSARRDEQFF; cdr3_nt: TGCAGTGCTAGAAGGGATGAGCAGTTCTTC
j_call: TRBJ1-2; v_call: TRBV5-1; d_call: .; clone_size: few; cdr3_aa: CASSWGSMGYGYTF; cdr3_nt: TGCGCCAGCAGCTGGGGGTCGATGGGGTATGGCTACACCTTC
j_call: TRBJ1-2; v_call: TRBV7-9; d_call: .; clone_size: .; cdr3_aa: CASGPTFSGNYGYTF; cdr3_nt: TGTGCCAGCGGCCCCACCTTTTCAGGGAACTATGGCTACACCTTC
j_call: TRBJ2-5; v_call: TRBV6-5; d_call: .; clone_size: .; cdr3_aa: CASSRTQERGETQYF; cdr3_nt: TGTGCCAGCAGTCGGACCCAGGAACGAGGAGAGACCCAGTACTTC
j_call: TRBJ2-7; v_call: TRBV5-1; d_call: .; clone_size: .; cdr3_aa: CASSVMANNYEQYF; cdr3_nt: TGCGCCAGCAGCGTGATGGCGAACAATTACGAGCAGTACTTC
j_call: TRBJ1-2; v_call: TRBV7-6; d_call: .; clone_size: .; cdr3_aa: CASSFPGGYGYTF; cdr3_nt: TGTGCCAGCAGCTTTCCTGGCGGTTATGGCTACACCTTC
j_call: TRBJ1-6; v_call: TRBV19; d_call: .; clone_size: .; cdr3_aa: CASGWTIPNSPLHF; cdr3_nt: TGTGCCAGTGGTTGGACCATCCCTAATTCACCCCTCCACTTT
j_call: TRBJ2-3; v_call: TRBV7-3; d_call: TRBD2; clone_size: .; cdr3_aa: CASSFLVAGQGTDTQYF; cdr3_nt: TGTGCCAGCAGCTTTCTGGTAGCGGGGCAGGGCACAGATACGCAGTATTTT
j_call: TRBJ1-6; v_call: TRBV10-3; d_call: .; clone_size: .; cdr3_aa: CAISLQEAESPLHF; cdr3_nt: TGTGCCATCAGCCTTCAAGAAGCCGAATCACCCCTCCACTTT
j_call: TRBJ2-7; v_call: TRBV7-9; d_call: .; clone_size: few; cdr3_aa: CASSLGMDRLSTYEQYF; cdr3_nt: TGTGCCAGCAGCTTAGGGATGGACAGACTCTCTACCTACGAGCAGTACTTC
j_call: TRBJ2-5; v_call: TRBV7-9; d_call: TRBD1; clone_size: few; cdr3_aa: CASSWPTGGPETQYF; cdr3_nt: TGTGCCAGCAGCTGGCCTACAGGGGGTCCAGAGACCCAGTACTTC
j_call: TRBJ2-6; v_call: TRBV19; d_call: .; clone_size: .; cdr3_aa: CASAPATGVWGANVLTF; cdr3_nt: TGTGCCAGTGCTCCGGCCACAGGTGTGTGGGGGGCCAACGTCCTGACTTTC
j_call: TRBJ2-7; v_call: TRBV2; d_call: TRBD2; clone_size: few; cdr3_aa: CASRATSGDSYEQYF; cdr3_nt: TGTGCCAGCAGGGCGACTAGCGGGGACTCCTACGAGCAGTACTTC
j_call: TRBJ2-2; v_call: TRBV7-3; d_call: .; clone_size: .; cdr3_aa: CASSFVGGSNTGELFF; cdr3_nt: TGTGCCAGCAGCTTCGTCGGGGGTTCGAACACCGGGGAGCTGTTTTTT
j_call: TRBJ1-5; v_call: TRBV27; d_call: .; clone_size: .; cdr3_aa: CASSLFGPPPQAQHF; cdr3_nt: TGTGCCAGCAGCTTATTCGGACCGCCACCTCAAGCCCAGCATTTT
j_call: TRBJ1-2; v_call: TRBV7-2; d_call: .; clone_size: .; cdr3_aa: CASSSPAGFYGYTF; cdr3_nt: TGTGCCAGCAGCTCCCCCGCGGGGTTCTATGGCTACACCTTC
j_call: TRBJ1-4; v_call: TRBV6-1; d_call: TRBD1; clone_size: .; cdr3_aa: CASKTGGTGGEKLFF; cdr3_nt: TGTGCCAGCAAGACCGGCGGGACAGGCGGAGAAAAACTGTTTTTT
j_call: TRBJ1-1; v_call: TRBV5-1; d_call: .; clone_size: .; cdr3_aa: CASSLTSNTEAFF; cdr3_nt: TGCGCCAGCAGCTTGACAAGTAACACTGAAGCTTTCTTT